This T cell receptor (beta chain) was identified during a study of blood T cells in healthy people across ages. Combining a sample-barcoded 5' primer with a J-beta primer mix, a second PCR ran for about 7 to 11 cycles. TCRdb itself ran the 5' RACE reads through MiXCR, one entry per CDR3 protein. The table shows around 1,500,000 distinct CDR3 sequences, with about 30% occurring only once. A note on this clonotype: One end of the junction is discordant with germline, which a read error may explain.

The material sequenced was blood. This receptor was taken from a woman younger than 45 in good health.

The DNA for the CDR3 is TGTGCCACCAGTGGTTTGACAGATACGCAGTATTTT. The encoded protein is CATSGLTDTQYF. This chain uses TRBV24-1 with TRBJ2-3; D is unresolved. The CDR3 consists of 12 residues. Germline loops: CDR1 KGHDR, CDR2 SFDVKD.